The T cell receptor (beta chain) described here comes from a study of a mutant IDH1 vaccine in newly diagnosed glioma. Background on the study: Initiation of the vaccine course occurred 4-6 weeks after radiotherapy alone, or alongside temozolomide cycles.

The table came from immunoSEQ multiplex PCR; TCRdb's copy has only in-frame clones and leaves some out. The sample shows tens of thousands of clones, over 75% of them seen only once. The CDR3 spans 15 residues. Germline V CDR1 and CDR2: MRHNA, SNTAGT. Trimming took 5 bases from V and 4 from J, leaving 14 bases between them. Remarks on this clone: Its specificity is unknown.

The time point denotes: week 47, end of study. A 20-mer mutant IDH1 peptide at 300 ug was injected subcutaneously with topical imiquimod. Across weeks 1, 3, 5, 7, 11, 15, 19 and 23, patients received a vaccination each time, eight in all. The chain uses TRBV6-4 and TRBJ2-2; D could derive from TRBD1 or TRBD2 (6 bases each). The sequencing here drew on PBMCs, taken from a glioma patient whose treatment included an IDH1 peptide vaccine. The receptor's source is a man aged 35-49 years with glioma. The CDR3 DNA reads TGTGCCAGCAGTCCCCCGGGGGCGAGCACCGGGGAGCTGTTTTTT. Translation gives CASSPPGASTGELFF.